Sequencing of this TCR beta chain was carried out in a study of Tregs in tolerant kidney transplant recipients. The table came from immunoSEQ multiplex PCR; TCRdb's copy has only in-frame clones and leaves some out. Here the sample spans under 90,000 clones, roughly nine tenths being singletons. Study results and caveats: Tolerant patients' donor-specific Tregs expanded beyond overall Tregs, suggesting antigen-driven growth. The small number of patients limits these findings pending further validation.

With regard to this clone: What it binds is unknown.

Germline lookup yields CDR1 LGHNT and CDR2 FRNRAP. V lost 3 bases and J lost 4; bases outside the gene matches: 7. The CDR3 totals 16 residues. The nonmyeloablative bone marrow transplants came from related graft donors, with transient mixed chimerism. CD4+CD25+CD127- Tregs, CD4+CD25- non-Tregs, CD4 and CD8 cells were sorted. The TCR was taken from a human patient who received a combined kidney and bone marrow transplant. Certain T cells may be donor cells from the graft. Here the sequenced sample was CD4+ T cells from blood (PBMCs), taken 24 months after the transplant. The chain links TRBV12-5 to TRBJ2-5; TRBD2 matches at 11 bases. The CDR3 sequence is CASGFFGTSGAETQYF. The CDR3 DNA sequence: TGTGCTAGTGGTTTTTTTGGGACTAGCGGCGCAGAGACCCAGTACTTC.